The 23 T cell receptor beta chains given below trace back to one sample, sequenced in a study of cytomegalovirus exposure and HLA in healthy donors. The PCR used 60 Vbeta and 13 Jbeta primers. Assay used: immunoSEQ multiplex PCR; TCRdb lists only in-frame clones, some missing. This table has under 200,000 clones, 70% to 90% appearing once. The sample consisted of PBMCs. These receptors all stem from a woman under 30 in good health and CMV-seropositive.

The CDR3 DNA reads as TGTGCCAGCAGCACCCTTGTTCCGGTATGGACAGATACGCAGTATTTT. It specifies CASSTLVPVWTDTQYF. The V and J genes are TRBV7-2 and TRBJ2-3; D is unclear. V gave up 5 bases and J gave up 3 bases, with 18 bases separating them. The germline V gene has CDR1 SGHTA and CDR2 FQGNSA. This CDR3 region has 16 residues.

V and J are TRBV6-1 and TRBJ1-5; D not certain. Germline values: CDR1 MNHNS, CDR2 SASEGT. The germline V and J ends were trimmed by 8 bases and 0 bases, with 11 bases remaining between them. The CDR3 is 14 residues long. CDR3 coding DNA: TGTGCCAGCCGGAGGCGGGATAGCAATCAGCCCCAGCATTTT. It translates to CASRRRDSNQPQHF.

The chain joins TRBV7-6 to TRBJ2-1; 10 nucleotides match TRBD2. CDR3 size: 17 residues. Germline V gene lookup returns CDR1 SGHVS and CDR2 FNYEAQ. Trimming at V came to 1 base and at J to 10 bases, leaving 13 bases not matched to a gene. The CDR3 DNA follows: TGTGCCAGCAGCTTAGTCCCCCTAGCGGGGGCAATCCAGGAGCAGTTCTTC. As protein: CASSLVPLAGAIQEQFF.

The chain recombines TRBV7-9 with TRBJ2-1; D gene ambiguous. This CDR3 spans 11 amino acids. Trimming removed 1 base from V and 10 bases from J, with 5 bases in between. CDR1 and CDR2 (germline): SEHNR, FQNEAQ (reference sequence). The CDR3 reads CASSLGREQFF. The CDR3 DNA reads TGTGCCAGCAGCTTAGGTAGAGAGCAGTTCTTC.

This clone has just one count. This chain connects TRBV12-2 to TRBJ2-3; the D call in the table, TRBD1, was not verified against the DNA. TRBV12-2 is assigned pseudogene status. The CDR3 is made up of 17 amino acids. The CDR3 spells CASRLERWGHLTDTQYF. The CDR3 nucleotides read TGTGCAAGTCGCTTAGAGCGCTGGGGGCACCTCACAGATACGCAGTATTTT.

The CDR3 here is CASSPHLTSGGAKETQYF. The CDR3 nucleotides read TGTGCCAGCAGCCCCCACTTGACTAGCGGGGGGGCGAAAGAGACCCAGTACTTC. This chain connects TRBV7-3 to TRBJ2-5; 14 positions agree with TRBD2. This CDR3 has 18 residues. CDR1 SGHTA and CDR2 FQGTGA come from the germline V gene. Trimming cost V 5 bases and J 3 bases; bases outside gene matches: 11.

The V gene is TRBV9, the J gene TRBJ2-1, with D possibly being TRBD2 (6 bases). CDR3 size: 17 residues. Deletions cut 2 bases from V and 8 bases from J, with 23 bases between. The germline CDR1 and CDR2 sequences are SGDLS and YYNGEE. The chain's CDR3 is CASSVSLVGGSTDEQFF. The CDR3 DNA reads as TGTGCCAGCAGCGTGTCCCTAGTGGGGGGATCCACAGATGAGCAGTTCTTC. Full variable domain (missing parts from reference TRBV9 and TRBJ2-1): DSGVTQTPKHLITATGQRVTLRCSPRSGDLSVYWYQQSLDQGLQFLIQYYNGEERAKGNILERFSAQQFPDLHSELNLSSLELGDSALYFCASSVSLVGGSTDEQFFGPGTRLTVL.

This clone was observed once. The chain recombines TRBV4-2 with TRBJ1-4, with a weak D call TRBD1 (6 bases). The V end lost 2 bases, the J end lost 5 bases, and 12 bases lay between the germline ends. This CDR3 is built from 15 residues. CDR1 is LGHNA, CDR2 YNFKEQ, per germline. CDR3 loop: CASSQPRDKNEKLFF. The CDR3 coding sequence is TGTGCCAGCAGCCAACCACGGGACAAAAATGAAAAACTGTTTTTT.

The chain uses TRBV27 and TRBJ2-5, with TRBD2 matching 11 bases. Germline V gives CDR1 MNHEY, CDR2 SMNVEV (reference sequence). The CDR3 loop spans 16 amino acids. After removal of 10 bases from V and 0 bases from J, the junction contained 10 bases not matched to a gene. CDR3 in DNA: TGTGCCAACAGAGAACGACTAGCGGGGTACCAAGAGACCCAGTACTTC. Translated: CANRERLAGYQETQYF.

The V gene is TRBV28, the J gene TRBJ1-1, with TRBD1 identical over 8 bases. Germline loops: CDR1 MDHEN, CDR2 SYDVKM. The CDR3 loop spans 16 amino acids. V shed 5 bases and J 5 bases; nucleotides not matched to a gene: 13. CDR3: CASSPRTGKRSTEAFF. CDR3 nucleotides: TGTGCCAGCAGTCCCCGGACAGGGAAAAGGTCGACTGAAGCTTTCTTT.

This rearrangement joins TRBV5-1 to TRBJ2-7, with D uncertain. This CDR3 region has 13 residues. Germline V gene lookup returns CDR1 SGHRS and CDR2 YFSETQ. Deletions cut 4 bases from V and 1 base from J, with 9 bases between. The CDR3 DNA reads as TGCGCCAGCAGCCCCAGCAGGTCCTACGAGCAGTACTTC. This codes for CASSPSRSYEQYF. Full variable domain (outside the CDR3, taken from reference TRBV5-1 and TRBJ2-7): KAGVTQTPRYLIKTRGQQVTLSCSPISGHRSVSWYQQTPGQGLQFLFEYFSETQRNKGNFPGRFSGRQFSNSRSEMNVSTLELGDSALYLCASSPSRSYEQYFGPGTRLTVT.

CDR3: CASSEGAVTGELFF. CDR3 nucleotides: TGCGCCAGCAGCGAGGGGGCTGTCACCGGGGAGCTGTTTTTT. The chain has TRBV5-1 and TRBJ2-2, with 7 bases lining up with TRBD1. J gave up 4 bases and V 4 bases, and 4 bases lay outside the gene matches. This CDR3 spans 14 amino acids. Per the germline V gene, CDR1 is SGHRS and CDR2 is YFSETQ.

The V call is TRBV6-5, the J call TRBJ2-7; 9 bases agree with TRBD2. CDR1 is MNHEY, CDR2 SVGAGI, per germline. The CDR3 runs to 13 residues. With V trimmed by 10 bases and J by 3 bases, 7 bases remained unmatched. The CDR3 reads CATAGGAFYEQYF. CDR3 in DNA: TGTGCCACCGCGGGGGGGGCTTTCTACGAGCAGTACTTC.

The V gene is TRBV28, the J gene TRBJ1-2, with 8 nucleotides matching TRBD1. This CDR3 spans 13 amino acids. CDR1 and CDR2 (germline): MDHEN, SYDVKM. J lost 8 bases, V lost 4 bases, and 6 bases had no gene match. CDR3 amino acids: CASSSGTGSGYTF. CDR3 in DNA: TGTGCCAGCAGTTCTGGGACAGGCTCCGGCTACACCTTC.

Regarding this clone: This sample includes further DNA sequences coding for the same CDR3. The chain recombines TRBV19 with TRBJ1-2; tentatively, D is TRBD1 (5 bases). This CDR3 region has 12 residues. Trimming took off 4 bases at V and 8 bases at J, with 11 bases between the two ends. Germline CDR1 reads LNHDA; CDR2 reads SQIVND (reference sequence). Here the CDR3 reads CASSTGLLGYTF. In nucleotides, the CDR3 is TGTGCCAGTAGTACGGGACTACTAGGCTACACCTTC.

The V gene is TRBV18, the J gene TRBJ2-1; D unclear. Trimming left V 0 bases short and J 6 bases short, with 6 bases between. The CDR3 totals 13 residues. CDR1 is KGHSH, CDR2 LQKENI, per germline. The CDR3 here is CASSPPAGNEQFF. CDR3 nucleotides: TGTGCCAGCTCACCACCGGCAGGCAATGAGCAGTTCTTC.

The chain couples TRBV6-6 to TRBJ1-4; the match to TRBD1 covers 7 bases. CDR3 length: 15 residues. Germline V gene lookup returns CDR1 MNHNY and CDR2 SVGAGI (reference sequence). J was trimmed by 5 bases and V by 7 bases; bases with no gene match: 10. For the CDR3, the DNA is TGTGCCAGCAAGAAAATCGGGACAGAAAATGAAAAACTGTTTTTT. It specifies CASKKIGTENEKLFF.

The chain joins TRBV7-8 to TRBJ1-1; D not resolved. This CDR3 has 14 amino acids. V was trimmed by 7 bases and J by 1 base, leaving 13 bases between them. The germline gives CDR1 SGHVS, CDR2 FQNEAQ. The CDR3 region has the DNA TGTGCCAGCATCGGGGAACGGGGGAACACTGAAGCTTTCTTT. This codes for CASIGERGNTEAFF.

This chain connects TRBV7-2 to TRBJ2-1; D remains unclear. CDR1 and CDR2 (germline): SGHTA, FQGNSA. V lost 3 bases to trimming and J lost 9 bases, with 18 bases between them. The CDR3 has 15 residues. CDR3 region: CASSLIVFGSIEQFF. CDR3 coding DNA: TGTGCCAGCAGCTTGATTGTATTCGGGTCTATTGAGCAGTTCTTC.

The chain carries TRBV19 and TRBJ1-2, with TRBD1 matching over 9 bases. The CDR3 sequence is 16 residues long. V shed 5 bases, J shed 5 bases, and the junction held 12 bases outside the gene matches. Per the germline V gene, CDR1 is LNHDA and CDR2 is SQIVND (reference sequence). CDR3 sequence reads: CASSPLPGGTGYGYTF. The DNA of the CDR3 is TGTGCCAGTAGTCCCCTTCCCGGGGGGACAGGGTATGGCTACACCTTC.

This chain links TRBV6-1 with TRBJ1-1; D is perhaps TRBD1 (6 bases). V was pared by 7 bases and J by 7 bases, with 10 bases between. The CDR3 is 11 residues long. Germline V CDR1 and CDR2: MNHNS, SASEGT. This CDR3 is CASTGQFEAFF. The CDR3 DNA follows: TGTGCCAGCACAGGACAGTTTGAAGCTTTCTTT.

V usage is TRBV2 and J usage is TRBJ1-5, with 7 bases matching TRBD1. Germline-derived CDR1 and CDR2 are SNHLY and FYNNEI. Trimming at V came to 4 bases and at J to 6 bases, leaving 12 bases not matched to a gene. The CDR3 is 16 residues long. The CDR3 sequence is CASSGNTNRGTQPQHF. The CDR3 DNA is TGTGCCAGCAGTGGGAACACCAACAGGGGAACTCAGCCCCAGCATTTT.

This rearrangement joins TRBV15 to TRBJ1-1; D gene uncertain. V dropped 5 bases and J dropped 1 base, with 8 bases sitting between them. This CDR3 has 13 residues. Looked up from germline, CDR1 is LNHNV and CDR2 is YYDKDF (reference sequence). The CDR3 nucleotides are TGTGCCACCAGCGTCAGTCAGAACACTGAAGCTTTCTTT. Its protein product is CATSVSQNTEAFF.